Shown below are 29 T cell receptor beta chains from a single sample sequenced in a study of blood T cell repertoires in COVID-19 (dated by TCRdb to about 2020). Library generation was performed with the immunoSEQ multiplex PCR assay. The table was pulled from immuneACCESS by TCRdb, which kept in-frame rearrangements only. Such tables lose some clones; where checked, under half of the loss comes from unresolved V genes, and the rest has no known cause. The sample data list 140,000 to 150,000 clones, and roughly 76% of these were observed just once. The ten largest clonotypes hold 7.5% to 9.5% of the sample. The sample taken for sequencing was peripheral blood. These receptors all stem from a human donor with acute or convalescent COVID-19. The donor label of this sample is uncertain.

The chain has TRBV30 and TRBJ1-6; D ambiguous. This CDR3 is built from 15 residues. Trimming left V 0 bases short and J 6 bases short, with 12 bases between. CDR1 GTSNPN and CDR2 SVGIG come from the germline V gene (reference sequence). CDR3 sequence: CAWSVESYLNSPLHF. The CDR3 DNA reads as TGTGCCTGGAGTGTGGAGTCCTACCTTAATTCACCCCTCCACTTT.

The chain uses TRBV21-1 and TRBJ1-5; TRBD1 is the table's D call, not checked against the DNA. TRBV21-1 is listed as a pseudogene. The CDR3 contains 15 residues. The CDR3 loop is CARKPGQGAWQPQHF. CDR3 DNA: TGTGCCAGGAAACCGGGACAGGGGGCCTGGCAGCCCCAGCATTTT.

J is TRBJ2-4 and V is TRBV12-3 or TRBV12-4; TRBD2 might be the D (5 bases). Deletions cut 6 bases from V and 6 bases from J, with 12 bases between. There are 13 residues in the CDR3. In nucleotides, the CDR3 is TGTGCCAGCAGACGGGTGAGCGGAAACATTCAGTACTTC. This gives the protein CASRRVSGNIQYF.

The rearrangement links TRBV4-1 to TRBJ2-7; 7 bases agree with TRBD1. This CDR3 is 15 amino acids long. CDR1 and CDR2 from the germline V gene are MGHRA and YSYEKL. V lost 5 bases to trimming and J lost 3 bases; unmatched junction nucleotides: 10. CDR3: CASSTHHDRVYEQYF. The CDR3 DNA sequence: TGCGCCAGCAGCACCCACCACGACAGGGTCTACGAGCAGTACTTC.

V is TRBV28 and J is TRBJ1-1; 11 positions match TRBD1. Germline V CDR1 and CDR2: MDHEN, SYDVKM. CDR3 size: 15 residues. The V segment lost 3 bases and the J segment 7 bases; nucleotides outside the gene matches: 7. CDR3 amino acids: CASSLVDRGLGEAFF. CDR3 coding DNA: TGTGCCAGCAGTTTGGTGGACAGGGGGCTCGGTGAAGCTTTCTTT.

This clone occurred once. This CDR3 reads CASSTGTASYNEQFF. The DNA of the CDR3 is TGCGCCAGCAGCACGGGGACAGCCTCCTACAATGAGCAGTTCTTC. The chain recombines TRBV5-1 with TRBJ2-1, with 7 bases aligning to TRBD1. The J segment lost 0 bases and the V segment lost 4 bases, leaving 4 bases of the junction unmatched. Germline CDR1 reads SGHRS; CDR2 reads YFSETQ. The CDR3 is made up of 15 amino acids.

V usage is TRBV18 and J usage is TRBJ1-1; D is unresolved. This CDR3 spans 15 amino acids. Germline V gene lookup returns CDR1 KGHSH and CDR2 LQKENI. V was shortened by 5 bases and J by 4 bases, with 17 bases between the two germline ends. In nucleotides, the CDR3 is TGTGCCAGCTCAACCCTGGAGGGAAGTGGCACTGAAGCTTTCTTT. Its protein product is CASSTLEGSGTEAFF.

This clone was seen only once. The rearrangement uses TRBV2 and TRBJ1-2, with D perhaps matching TRBD1 (5 bases). CDR1 SNHLY and CDR2 FYNNEI come from the germline V gene. This CDR3 is built from 13 residues. The V end lost 7 bases, the J end lost 7 bases, and 16 bases lay between the germline ends. CDR3 DNA sequence: TGTGCCAGCACCGGGGGGACCGCGAGTGGCTACACCTTC. Translated: CASTGGTASGYTF.

This clone appeared many times. The chain uses TRBV30 and TRBJ2-2; tentative D call: TRBD1 (5 bases). V was trimmed by 0 bases and J by 4 bases, leaving 15 bases between them. Germline V gene data show CDR1 as GTSNPN and CDR2 as SVGIG (reference sequence). The length of the CDR3 is 16 residues. The CDR3 DNA sequence: TGTGCCTGGAGTGTAATGGTCCAGGGTGCCACCGGGGAGCTGTTTTTT. Translating it yields CAWSVMVQGATGELFF.

V gene TRBV24-1 combines with J gene TRBJ1-5; D gene uncertain. The CDR3 loop spans 16 amino acids. The ends were cut back, 2 bases at V and 5 bases at J, with 15 bases in the middle. Germline loops: CDR1 KGHDR, CDR2 SFDVKD. The chain's CDR3 is CATSDSEDVIDQPQHF. CDR3 nucleotides: TGTGCCACCAGTGATTCCGAGGATGTGATCGATCAGCCCCAGCATTTT.

Of note for this clone: A read error may account for a junction end that differs from germline. CDR3 sequence: CTSSLEGTNTEAFF. CDR3 coding DNA: TGCACCAGCAGCTTGGAAGGGACTAACACTGAAGCTTTCTTT. This chain links TRBV5-1 with TRBJ1-1, with a tentative D call TRBD1 (5 bases). The length of the CDR3 is 14 residues. Germline V gives CDR1 SGHRS, CDR2 YFSETQ.

The V gene is TRBV4-1, the J gene TRBJ1-1; D possibly corresponds to TRBD1 (6 bases). V was pared by 1 base and J by 3 bases, with 15 bases between. This CDR3 spans 16 amino acids. CDR1 and CDR2 from the germline V gene are MGHRA and YSYEKL. The CDR3 nucleotides read TGCGCCAGCAGCCAAGCCCCCGCGGGGGGGCACACTGAAGCTTTCTTT. The encoded protein is CASSQAPAGGHTEAFF.

V is TRBV19 and J is TRBJ1-1; TRBD1 is a possible D gene (6 bases). Per germline, CDR1 LNHDA and CDR2 SQIVND (reference sequence). Trimming cost V 7 bases and J 4 bases, with 13 bases left between them. The CDR3 runs to 13 residues. CDR3 in amino acids: CASTTGLGTEAFF. CDR3 sequence (DNA): TGTGCCAGTACCACAGGGTTGGGCACTGAAGCTTTCTTT.

This clone was detected only a few times. CDR3 sequence reads: CASFGTWGGEQFF. DNA of the CDR3: TGTGCCAGCTTCGGGACTTGGGGAGGTGAGCAGTTCTTC. The chain links TRBV5-6 to TRBJ2-1; D is possibly TRBD2 (6 bases). Germline V gene sequence: CDR1 SGHDT, CDR2 YYEEEE. This CDR3 is built from 13 residues. The V end lost 7 bases, the J end lost 9 bases, and 17 bases lay between the germline ends.

V gene TRBV2 combines with J gene TRBJ1-1, with TRBD1 matching over 8 bases. V lost 5 bases to trimming and J lost 6 bases; unmatched junction nucleotides: 11. The germline gives CDR1 SNHLY, CDR2 FYNNEI. The CDR3 contains 15 residues. The CDR3 DNA follows: TGTGCCAGCAGTAAGACAACAGGGGGGTACGCTGAAGCTTTCTTT. Translated, it gives CASSKTTGGYAEAFF.

The rearrangement uses TRBV7-6 and TRBJ1-1; no clear D gene. The CDR3 runs to 15 residues. V was trimmed by 0 bases and J by 2 bases, leaving 10 bases between them. Per the germline V gene, CDR1 is SGHVS and CDR2 is FNYEAQ. In DNA form, the CDR3 reads TGTGCCAGCAGCTTAGCGGAGAAGGCAAACACTGAAGCTTTCTTT. It translates to CASSLAEKANTEAFF. Full variable domain (remainder filled in from reference TRBV7-6 and TRBJ1-1): GAGVSQSPRYKVTKRGQDVALRCDPISGHVSLYWYRQALGQGPEFLTYFNYEAQQDKSGLPNDRFSAERPEGSISTLTIQRTEQRDSAMYRCASSLAEKANTEAFFGQGTRLTVV.

The chain joins TRBV9 to TRBJ1-1; D remains ambiguous. Germline V gives CDR1 SGDLS, CDR2 YYNGEE. Trimming took 0 bases from V and 3 from J, leaving 15 bases between them. This CDR3 has 16 residues. The CDR3 nucleotides are TGTGCCAGCAGCGTAGAAGGACGTCCCGGGGACACTGAAGCTTTCTTT. Translating gives CASSVEGRPGDTEAFF.

V and J are TRBV5-1 and TRBJ2-1; the match to TRBD1 covers 10 bases. The J segment lost 2 bases and the V segment lost 4 bases, leaving 6 bases of the junction unmatched. This CDR3 has 16 amino acids. Germline CDR1 and CDR2: SGHRS and YFSETQ. The CDR3 protein is CASSPRQGATYNEQFF. The CDR3 DNA reads TGCGCCAGCAGCCCACGACAGGGGGCGACCTACAATGAGCAGTTCTTC.

The chain links TRBV13 to TRBJ1-2; TRBD1 matches 11 bases. The CDR3 has 15 amino acids. Germline assignment: CDR1 PRHDT and CDR2 FYEKMQ (reference sequence). Trimming removed 4 bases from V and 4 bases from J; junction bases left unmatched: 5. This chain's CDR3 is CASSYAGQGVYGYTF. As DNA, the CDR3 is TGTGCCAGCAGCTATGCGGGACAGGGGGTCTATGGCTACACCTTC.

The genes are TRBV18 and TRBJ2-3, with 8 bases fitting TRBD2. The J segment lost 2 bases and the V segment lost 3 bases, leaving 10 bases of the junction unmatched. This CDR3 is 17 amino acids long. CDR1 and CDR2 (germline): KGHSH, LQKENI. Written as DNA, the CDR3 is TGTGCCAGCTCACCCATGGGTAGCGGGGTCCTCACAGATACGCAGTATTTT. Translated: CASSPMGSGVLTDTQYF.

The genes are TRBV19 and TRBJ2-6, with 12 bases that match TRBD1. The J segment lost 1 base and the V segment lost 6 bases, leaving 4 bases of the junction unmatched. The CDR3 consists of 17 residues. Germline loops: CDR1 LNHDA, CDR2 SQIVND (reference sequence). The CDR3 nucleotides read TGTGCCAGTAGCACGGGACAGGGGGCGTCTGGGGCCAACGTCCTGACTTTC. Its translation is CASSTGQGASGANVLTF.

This clone was picked up a small number of times. The chain links TRBV11-3 to TRBJ2-7; a possible D gene is TRBD2 (5 bases). The length of the CDR3 is 13 residues. CDR1 and CDR2 from the germline V gene are SGHNT and YENEEA. Trimming removed 3 bases from V and 3 bases from J, with 9 bases in between. CDR3 region: CASSFGRDYEQYF. The DNA of the CDR3 is TGTGCCAGCAGCTTCGGACGGGACTACGAGCAGTACTTC.

The J gene is TRBJ1-6, the V gene TRBV21-1; TRBD1 was called by the table and not checked on the DNA. TRBV21-1 is recorded as a pseudogene. The CDR3 has 14 amino acids. The CDR3 DNA follows: TGTGCCACCTTGGACAGGGGAGGTGGTTCACCCCTCCACTTT. This sequence encodes CATLDRGGGSPLHF.

The J gene is TRBJ2-7, the V gene TRBV5-5, with TRBD1 identical over 10 bases. Losses at the gene ends were 0 bases for V and 5 bases for J; bases not matched to a gene: 2. The CDR3 sequence is 14 residues long. CDR1 is SGHKS and CDR2 is YYEKEE in the germline V gene (reference sequence). The CDR3 region has the DNA TGTGCCAGCAGCTTGGGACAGGGGGCAGACGAGCAGTACTTC. Translated, it gives CASSLGQGADEQYF.

The rearrangement uses TRBV7-3 and TRBJ2-3; TRBD2 aligns across 7 bases. V shed 3 bases and J 6 bases; nucleotides not matched to a gene: 9. Germline loops: CDR1 SGHTA, CDR2 FQGTGA. This CDR3 is built from 15 residues. The CDR3 nucleotides are TGTGCCAGCAGCTTTGGCGGGGGAACTGAGGATACGCAGTATTTT. Amino acid sequence: CASSFGGGTEDTQYF.

The gene calls are TRBV19 and TRBJ1-5; D unclear. Trimming cost V 6 bases and J 5 bases, with 11 bases left between them. Germline V gives CDR1 LNHDA, CDR2 SQIVND (reference sequence). CDR3 length: 13 amino acids. The CDR3 DNA follows: TGTGCCAGTAGCCTTCAGTTGGATCAGCCCCAGCATTTT. The encoded protein is CASSLQLDQPQHF.

V is TRBV13 and J is TRBJ2-2, with 9 bases identical to TRBD1. V lost 5 bases to trimming and J lost 1 base; unmatched junction nucleotides: 5. Germline CDR1 is PRHDT and CDR2 is FYEKMQ (reference sequence). The CDR3 runs to 16 residues. CDR3 sequence reads: CASSLRQGVNTGELFF. In DNA form, the CDR3 reads TGTGCCAGCAGCCTACGACAGGGGGTGAACACCGGGGAGCTGTTTTTT.

The V and J genes are TRBV24-1 and TRBJ1-2; 9 bases line up with TRBD1. CDR1 and CDR2 from the germline V gene are KGHDR and SFDVKD. This CDR3 contains 15 residues. Trimming took 2 bases from V and 8 from J; bases not matched to a gene: 8. The CDR3: CATSDSGQGTWGYTF. The CDR3 DNA sequence: TGTGCCACCAGTGATTCCGGACAGGGGACGTGGGGCTACACCTTC.

J is TRBJ1-4 and V is TRBV5-4; 10 bases align to TRBD1. This CDR3 is built from 16 residues. V shed 4 bases and J 2 bases; nucleotides not matched to a gene: 5. Per germline, CDR1 SGHNT and CDR2 YYREEE (reference sequence). CDR3 DNA sequence: TGTGCCAGCAGCCCCGGGACAGGGGCTACTAATGAAAAACTGTTTTTT. As protein: CASSPGTGATNEKLFF. The variable domain in full, completed from reference TRBV5-4 and TRBJ1-4, reads ETGVTQSPTHLIKTRGQQVTLRCSSQSGHNTVSWYQQALGQGPQFIFQYYREEENGRGNFPPRFSGLQFPNYSSELNVNALELDDSALYLCASSPGTGATNEKLFFGSGTQLSVL.